Sequencing of this T cell receptor (beta chain) was carried out in a study of T cells in Graves' hyperthyroidism and ophthalmopathy. Overall study findings and caveats: Blood also showed most of the thyroid clonotypes that were expanded above 0.001.

This clonotype was picked up many times. What it recognizes is unknown. The germline V gene has CDR1 SGHRS and CDR2 YFSETQ. The CDR3 spans 13 residues. Trimming shortened V by 4 bases and J by 4 bases, and 11 bases separated the two germline ends. The TCR beta CDR3 regions underwent amplification using RNA transcripts as the source. First-round RT-PCR of the TCR CDR3 relied on the HTBI primer set. A single record per CDR3 protein comes from TCRdb applying MiXCR to the multiplex PCR reads. The repertoire has 270,000 or so distinct CDR3 sequences, around 15% of them found once; the top ten carry under 35%. Patients aged 18 to 65 had newly diagnosed hyperthyroidism that had lasted under 2 months. Fresh peripheral blood, about 10 ml of it, supplied the PBMCs.

The specimen was blood. V usage is TRBV5-1 and J usage is TRBJ2-5, with D possibly TRBD2 on 6 matching bases. The TCR sequence derives from a woman aged 45-65 years with Graves' hyperthyroidism that later progressed to Graves' ophthalmopathy. The CDR3 DNA is TGCGCCAGCAGCCCGGGAGTGGGAGAGACCCAGTACTTC. Its translation: CASSPGVGETQYF.